Here is one T cell receptor (beta chain) with its context. There is no known antigen for this receptor. No clone much larger than this one lies a single base away; base qualities are absent. Using the deep immunoSEQ assay, multiplex PCR amplified TCR CDR3 regions from genomic DNA. Genomic DNA extracted from each cell subset was distributed evenly over all wells of several immunoSEQ 96-well plates, and each plate served as one replicate. For sorted subsets, 200 ng of genomic DNA, equivalent to around 29,000 T cell genomes, went into each replicate PCR. Purified libraries were measured with a Qubit 3.0 fluorometer, size-checked on a Bioanalyzer 2100, and measured again with the KAPA Library Quantification kit. Every immunoSEQ 96-well plate was sequenced on a dedicated single-read 150-cycle Illumina NextSeq 550 flow cell. Per the original workflow: Because the immunoSEQ output included only junctional sequences and no quality scores, the filtering could not be the same as the filtering used for full-length reads. Sequences were annotated with PyIR, a Python wrapper for IgBLAST v1.9, and V/J genes and CDR3 were assigned using IMGT germline references. Any read was removed if the V/J assignment was weak (E-value above 1e-6), the CDR3 was missing, or the read contained stop codons, out-of-frame junctions, or ambiguous translated residues. A V3J clonotype was defined by an identical inferred V gene, J gene, and CDR3 amino acid sequence. The percentage overlap between two repertoires was calculated by dividing the number of shared unique clonotypes by the size of the smaller repertoire. Repertoire richness was assessed with RTK rarefaction, the Chao1 estimator, and Recon v2.1 estimates of unobserved clonotypes. Generation probabilities for all TCRbeta clonotypes obtained by the gDNA method from a handful of donors were computed using OLGA. TCRdb retrieved this table from immuneACCESS and kept in-frame rearrangements only. Not all clones are present; in checked studies, unresolved V genes account for under half, and no reason is known for the remainder. V and J calls plus clone size are reproduced from that table; the DNA served to infer D and trimming. For this sample the table gives about 1.1 million clones, of which 70% to 85% were detected only once. The ten largest clonotypes hold more than 0.85% of the sample.

Counted from cysteine to phenylalanine, this CDR3 has 15 amino acids. Kept here is only the CDR3 DNA, which spans 45 bases and is read in frame from base 1. The germline V gene yields MDHEN for CDR1 and SYDVKM for CDR2. For this chain, trimming is 3 bases at the V end and 8 bases at the J end, and the number of junction bases without a gene match is 8. Healthy HIV-negative adults with no recently reported acute infections or vaccinations were included as donors. Only Caucasian adults living in Nashville, Tennessee, USA were represented among the donors. CD4+ T cells were enriched by magnetic negative selection; naive cells were then positively selected on CD45RA, and the negative fraction formed the memory subset. Blood was obtained by leukapheresis, after which PBMCs were separated by Ficoll-Histopaque density gradient centrifugation and cryopreserved in liquid nitrogen vapor phase. Purity and quantity of every magnetically sorted T cell population were checked by analytical flow cytometry. Genomic DNA was isolated from every sorted fraction and measured by UV absorbance on a Nanodrop 2000c.

The data were taken from a study of shared clonotypes between healthy human individuals (dated by TCRdb to 2020 to 2021). With regard to the full study: The cohort included a few men and a couple of women between 18 and 49 years of age. Per donor, three plates each were used for CD4 naive and CD4 memory, two for CD8 naive, and one for CD8 memory. To estimate repertoire size and how much clonotypes are shared between individuals, the study performed deep sequencing of blood TCR repertoires from roughly five healthy adults. Leukapheresis yielded between about 0.94 and 9 billion PBMCs per donor. Libraries were prepared and TCR repertoires were sequenced by different laboratories using diverse techniques, in order to increase sequencing depth and limit assay-specific biases. The paper's findings and limits, for the study overall: Clonotypes shared by all four sorted-subset donors showed higher generation probabilities than non-shared clonotypes. Sampling was limited to blood, and TCR repertoires in tissue likely differ from TCR repertoires in blood. Based on pairwise subsampling, the degree of clonotype sharing among donors was expected to be affected by sequencing depth. Rarefaction of sorted-subset datasets indicated incomplete sequencing despite the large sequencing depth. When a handful of donors were compared, the shared fraction of clonotypes was about 5.2% for naive CD4, 3% to 4% for naive CD8, about 2.5% for memory CD4, and around 0.37% for memory CD8. Naive subsets generally had larger estimated clonotype richness than memory subsets did. Because the study included a small number of donors, the genetic and exposure-history diversity represented was limited.

Sequences were obtained from memory CD4+ T cells from PBMCs. The label giving this sample's cell subset or site can be read as: CD45RA-negative fraction. The chain couples TRBV28 to TRBJ1-4; 8 central bases correspond to TRBD1. The receptor was isolated from a man between 18 and 29 years old in good health. Some clones in this sample may be carry-over from other donors' samples. The DNA sequence is TGTGCCAGCAGTTTCCACACAGGGGGAAACGAAAAACTGTTTTTT. It specifies CASSFHTGGNEKLFF.